These T cell receptor beta chains were read from a single sample in a study of blood T cell repertoires in COVID-19. The data were produced by immunoSEQ multiplex PCR, yet TCRdb's version contains in-frame clones alone and is incomplete. The sample shows around 70,000 clones, around 90% of them seen only once. The sequenced sample was peripheral blood. The receptor set was obtained from a human donor in a cohort sampled during active COVID-19. CDR3s include the opening cysteine and the closing phenylalanine or tryptophan. A D gene is named only where the DNA matches it firmly. Some rows mark clone size as missing; the rest say once, few, many or name a class of expanded clone.

v_call	j_call	clone_size	d_call	cdr3_nt	cdr3_aa
TRBV11-2	TRBJ2-7	once	TRBD1	TGTGCCAGCAGCTTAAACACAGGGGTTGAAGGCGAGCAGTACTTC	CASSLNTGVEGEQYF
TRBV15	TRBJ1-4	NA	TRBD1	TGTGCCACCAGCAGAGCCCGGACAGGAAGTGCAACTAATGAAAAACTGTTTTTT	CATSRARTGSATNEKLFF
TRBV6-5	TRBJ1-2	NA	TRBD1	TGTGCCAGCAGTTACTCTGACAGGGAAGGAGGCTACACCTTC	CASSYSDREGGYTF
TRBV7-9	TRBJ1-1	NA	NA	TGTGCCAGCAGCCGTCACGGGGGGCGCACTGAAGCTTTCTTT	CASSRHGGRTEAFF
TRBV9	TRBJ2-2	NA	TRBD1	TGTGCCAGCAGCGTAGACTGGGGACAGGGAACCGGGGAGCTGTTTTTT	CASSVDWGQGTGELFF
TRBV18	TRBJ1-2	NA	NA	TGTGCCAGCTCACCAAATACAGGGACATCGGATGGCTACACCTTC	CASSPNTGTSDGYTF
TRBV5-1	TRBJ2-1	NA	NA	TGCGCCAGCAGCACCGGAGGGGGGGCCTACAATGAGCAGTTCTTC	CASSTGGGAYNEQFF
TRBV3-1/TRBV3-2	TRBJ2-6	NA	TRBD1	TGTGCCAGCAACCCCGGGACAGGGACCGGGGCCAACGTCCTGACTTTC	CASNPGTGTGANVLTF
TRBV19	TRBJ2-6	NA	NA	TGTGCCAGTAGTCAGATCCCCGGGGCCAACGTCCTGACTTTC	CASSQIPGANVLTF
TRBV24-1	TRBJ2-2	NA	NA	TGTGCCACCAGTGACCCAACGTCAGCGGCCAACACCGGGGAGCTGTTTTTT	CATSDPTSAANTGELFF
TRBV5-1	TRBJ2-3	NA	NA	TGCGCCAGCAGCTTCGGGACTAGCACAGATACGCAGTATTTT	CASSFGTSTDTQYF
TRBV11-2	TRBJ2-7	NA	NA	TGTGCCAGCAGCTTATCCCCTCGGTACGAGCAGTACTTC	CASSLSPRYEQYF
TRBV4-1	TRBJ1-2	NA	NA	TGCGCCAGCAGCCAAGGAAGTGGGGGCCAGAGGGGCTACACCTTC	CASSQGSGGQRGYTF
TRBV6-2/TRBV6-3	TRBJ1-2	NA	TRBD1	TGTGCCAGCAGTCGACAGGGATCCCTACTTAACTATGGCTACACCTTC	CASSRQGSLLNYGYTF
TRBV19	TRBJ1-1	NA	NA	TGTGCCAGTAGTAGGAGACGGCTGAACACTGAAGCTTTCTTT	CASSRRRLNTEAFF
TRBV6-1	TRBJ1-4	NA	NA	TGTGCCAGCAGTGAAGGATGGCTGAGGATAAATGAAAAACTGTTTTTT	CASSEGWLRINEKLFF
TRBV21-1	TRBJ2-6	NA	NA	TGTGCTGGGGGACAGATACCTTTTAGCTCTGGGGCCAACGTCCTGACTTTC	CAGGQIPFSSGANVLTF
TRBV7-6	TRBJ2-7	NA	NA	TGTGCCAGCAGCTTAGCTGGGAGGGGGGCCTCCTACGAGCAGTACTTC	CASSLAGRGASYEQYF
TRBV7-9	TRBJ2-3	NA	NA	TGTGCCAGCAGCTTAGTTGGAGGGACAGATACGCAGTATTTT	CASSLVGGTDTQYF
TRBV5-5	TRBJ1-1	NA	TRBD1	TGTGCCAGCAGCTTACCGGGACAGAAGAACACTGAAGCTTTCTTT	CASSLPGQKNTEAFF
TRBV6-5	TRBJ1-1	NA	NA	TGTGCCAGCAGACGCGGGGCATTCGGGGAAGCTTTCTTT	CASRRGAFGEAFF
TRBV7-8	TRBJ2-1	NA	NA	TGTGCCAGCATCCCAGACAGGGTGGGGGGCAATGAGCAGTTCTTC	CASIPDRVGGNEQFF
TRBV29-1	TRBJ2-7	NA	NA	TGCAGCGTTTCTATCAGGGCTAGCTCCTACGAGCAGTACTTC	CSVSIRASSYEQYF
TRBV12-3/TRBV12-4	TRBJ2-4	once	NA	TGTGCCAGCAGCCCAGGCAAAAACATTCAGTACTTC	CASSPGKNIQYF
TRBV4-3	TRBJ2-4	few	NA	TGCGCCAGCAGCCGAGAGGGGACATTAGCCAAAAACATTCAGTACTTC	CASSREGTLAKNIQYF
TRBV2	TRBJ1-5	NA	NA	TGTGCCAGCAACCCTTCTAGGACAACTGGCGGCAATCAGCCCCAGCATTTT	CASNPSRTTGGNQPQHF
TRBV6-2/TRBV6-3	TRBJ2-3	once	TRBD2	TGTGCCAGCAGCTCCGGACTAGCGGGGGCCTCCCATACGCAGTATTTT	CASSSGLAGASHTQYF
TRBV18	TRBJ1-5	NA	TRBD1	TGTGCCAGCTCACCAGCGGCAACAGGGGGCCAGCCCCAGCATTTT	CASSPAATGGQPQHF
TRBV4-1	TRBJ1-2	NA	NA	TGCGCCAGCAGCCAAGAACGTGGAGGACCTGGCTACACCTTC	CASSQERGGPGYTF
TRBV12-5	TRBJ2-2	NA	NA	TGTGCTAGTGGCTCAGACTGGGCCGGGGAGCTGTTTTTT	CASGSDWAGELFF
TRBV5-1	TRBJ1-6	NA	TRBD1	TGCGCCAGCAGCTTGGAACCGGGACAGAGTAATTCACCCCTCCACTTT	CASSLEPGQSNSPLHF
TRBV9	TRBJ1-4	NA	TRBD1	TGTGCCAGCAGTCAGGGGCCGGACAGGGGGCGAGAAAAACTGTTTTTT	CASSQGPDRGREKLFF
TRBV6-5	TRBJ1-6	NA	NA	TGTGCCAGCAGGGGCCGTGTACGGAACTCTTCACCCCTCCACTTT	CASRGRVRNSSPLHF
TRBV7-3	TRBJ1-1	NA	NA	TGTGCCAGCAGCTTAGGCTCGAACACTGAAGCTTTCTTT	CASSLGSNTEAFF
TRBV6-5	TRBJ1-6	NA	TRBD1	TGTGCCAGCAGTTACTCGACGGGGACAGGGCGTTCACCCCTCCACTTT	CASSYSTGTGRSPLHF
TRBV6-1	TRBJ1-5	once	TRBD1	TGTGCCAGCAGTGAGGGGACAGGATACAATCAGCCCCAGCATTTT	CASSEGTGYNQPQHF
TRBV5-1	TRBJ2-1	NA	TRBD2	TGCGCCAGCAGCTTACTAGCGTCCCCTCCCTACAATGAGCAGTTCTTC	CASSLLASPPYNEQFF
TRBV10-3	TRBJ2-1	few	NA	TGTGCCATCAGTGAGTCGAGAGGGGGGGCTGGCAATGAGCAGTTCTTC	CAISESRGGAGNEQFF
TRBV3-1/TRBV3-2	TRBJ2-7	NA	TRBD2	TGTGCCAGCAGCCTAGCGGGGGTGCGAGTTTACGAGCAGTACTTC	CASSLAGVRVYEQYF
TRBV5-5	TRBJ2-2	NA	NA	TGTGCCAGCAGCTCCCCACGGGACAAACCGAACACCGGGGAGCTGTTTTTT	CASSSPRDKPNTGELFF
TRBV11-2	TRBJ1-1	few	NA	TGTGCCAGCAGTCGCCAGGGAAACACTGAAGCTTTCTTT	CASSRQGNTEAFF
TRBV7-9	TRBJ2-6	once	TRBD1	TGTGCCAGCAGCTCTCTGGTGGGACAGGGCTCTGGGGCCAACGTCCTGACTTTC	CASSSLVGQGSGANVLTF
TRBV18	TRBJ2-3	NA	NA	TGTGCCAGCTCAGGCCAGCTCGGGGTCACAGATACGCAGTATTTT	CASSGQLGVTDTQYF
TRBV7-2	TRBJ1-1	NA	NA	TGTGCCAGCAAAACAGGGTTAGTTGAGAACACTGAAGCTTTCTTT	CASKTGLVENTEAFF
TRBV9	TRBJ1-2	NA	NA	TGTGCCAGCAGCGTGGATCCCCAGGGGACCTATGGCTACACCTTC	CASSVDPQGTYGYTF
TRBV11-2	TRBJ2-3	NA	TRBD2	TGTGCCAGCAGCACGGGACTAGCGGGCCCAGATACGCAGTATTTT	CASSTGLAGPDTQYF
TRBV19	TRBJ1-1	NA	TRBD1	TGTGCCAGTAGTAAAGGACAGGGGGTTTTGATCACTGAAGCTTTCTTT	CASSKGQGVLITEAFF
TRBV7-2	TRBJ2-3	NA	NA	TGTGCCAGCAGCTTACGTCGCGCAGATACGCAGTATTTT	CASSLRRADTQYF
TRBV5-1	TRBJ2-5	NA	TRBD1	TGCGCCAGCAGCTCCGGACAGGTCCAAGAGACCCAGTACTTC	CASSSGQVQETQYF
TRBV7-3	TRBJ2-7	few	NA	TGTGCCAGCAGCTTAAACCGTCAGGAAGAGCAGTACTTC	CASSLNRQEEQYF